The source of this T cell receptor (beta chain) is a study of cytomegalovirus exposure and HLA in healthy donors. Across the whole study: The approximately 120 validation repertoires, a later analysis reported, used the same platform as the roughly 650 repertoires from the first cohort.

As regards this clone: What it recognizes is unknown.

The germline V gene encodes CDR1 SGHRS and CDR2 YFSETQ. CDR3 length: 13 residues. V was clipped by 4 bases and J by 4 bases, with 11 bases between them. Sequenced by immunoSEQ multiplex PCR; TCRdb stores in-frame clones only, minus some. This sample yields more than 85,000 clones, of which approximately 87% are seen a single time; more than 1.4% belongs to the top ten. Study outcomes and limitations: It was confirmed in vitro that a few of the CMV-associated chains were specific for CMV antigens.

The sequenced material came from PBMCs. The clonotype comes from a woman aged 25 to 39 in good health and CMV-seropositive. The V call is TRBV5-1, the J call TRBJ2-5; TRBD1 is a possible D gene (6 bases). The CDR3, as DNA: TGCGCCAGCAGCCCAGGGGTAGGAGAGACCCAGTACTTC. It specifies CASSPGVGETQYF.